Reported below is one T cell receptor (beta chain). Only in-frame clones appear in the TCRdb table, and some are missing; sequencing was by immunoSEQ multiplex PCR. This table holds tens of thousands of clones, around 83% found once. The data are from a study of blood T cell repertoires in COVID-19. Specimen: peripheral blood. This TCR came from a woman aged 80 or over in a cohort sampled during active or convalescent COVID-19.

CDR3 DNA sequence: TGTGCCAGCAGTCTACAGGGTGAGGGGCATTCACCCCTCCACTTT. Translating it yields CASSLQGEGHSPLHF. The V gene is TRBV27, the J gene TRBJ1-6; a possible D gene is TRBD1 (6 bases). The CDR3 runs 15 residues. CDR1 is MNHEY and CDR2 is SMNVEV in the germline V gene (reference sequence). Trimming removed 5 bases at V and 8 bases at J, with 16 bases between.